This entry features one TCR beta chain sequence. The sample originates from a study of PD-1 blockade in classical Hodgkin lymphoma. The sample's time point: cycle 4 day 1 (C4D1), after 6 weeks of nivolumab. All patients experienced relapse after autologous stem cell transplantation, and brentuximab vedotin exposure was variable. Some clones are missing from TCRdb's copy, which holds only in-frame ones; the method was immunoSEQ multiplex PCR. The sample includes about 64,000 clones, more than 80% seen only once; the top ten take 8%. This CDR3 region has 13 residues. V shed 6 bases and J 6 bases; nucleotides not matched to a gene: 5. Germline lookup yields CDR1 SNHLY and CDR2 FYNNEI.

This specimen consisted of peripheral blood mononuclear cells (PBMCs), obtained before the fourth cycle of nivolumab. The chain carries TRBV2 and TRBJ1-5; TRBD1 agrees at 7 bases. This receptor was obtained from a human donor with classical Hodgkin lymphoma. DNA for the CDR3: TGTGCCAGCAGCCTCAGGGGGGGTCAGCCCCAGCATTTT. It codes for CASSLRGGQPQHF.